One sample yielded the 19 T cell receptor beta chains listed below, sequenced in a study of blood T cell repertoires in COVID-19. The method was immunoSEQ multiplex PCR; TCRdb's version includes in-frame clones alone and lacks a portion of them. The sample consists of under 250,000 clones, about 90% of them appearing once. Sequencing input: peripheral blood. The receptor set was obtained from a woman aged 60-75 years with acute or convalescent COVID-19.

This clone appeared a single time. The chain employs TRBV18 and TRBJ2-1; D unresolved. CDR1 is KGHSH and CDR2 is LQKENI in the germline V gene. The CDR3 has 15 residues. Trimming stripped 6 bases from V and 0 bases from J, with 12 bases between. CDR3 protein: CASSAEQSSYNEQFF. The CDR3 DNA reads TGTGCCAGCTCGGCCGAACAGAGCTCCTACAATGAGCAGTTCTTC.

This chain connects TRBV7-2 to TRBJ2-1; 7 bases fit TRBD1. There are 14 residues in the CDR3. With V trimmed by 4 bases and J by 16 bases, 16 bases remained unmatched. Looked up from germline, CDR1 is SGHTA and CDR2 is FQGNSA. The CDR3 reads CASSSTQGGRTRFF. DNA for the CDR3: TGTGCCAGCAGCTCGACCCAAGGGGGCCGCACCCGTTTCTTC.

The chain employs TRBV6-6 and TRBJ2-7; TRBD1 agrees at 10 bases. The germline V gene encodes CDR1 MNHNY and CDR2 SVGAGI (reference sequence). J gave up 4 bases and V 2 bases, and 5 bases lay outside the gene matches. The CDR3 has 15 amino acids. This CDR3 reads CASSYGDRGIYEQYF. The CDR3 DNA is TGTGCCAGCAGTTACGGGGACAGGGGCATATACGAGCAGTACTTC.

The chain links TRBV12-5 to TRBJ1-6; the D gene is possibly TRBD1 (5 bases). CDR3 length: 14 amino acids. CDR1 LGHNT and CDR2 FRNRAP come from the germline V gene. V gave up 1 base and J gave up 6 bases, with 7 bases separating them. Written as DNA, the CDR3 is TGTGCTAGTGGTTTGGGACAGATTAATTCACCCCTCCACTTT. It encodes CASGLGQINSPLHF.

The chain joins TRBV3-1 (or the pseudogene TRBV3-2) to TRBJ1-3, with a possible D match to TRBD1 (6 bases). V was cut by 4 bases and J by 6 bases, with 10 bases left in between. The CDR3 loop spans 13 amino acids. The germline CDR1 and CDR2 sequences are LGHDT and YNNKEL (reference sequence). CDR3 in DNA: TGTGCCAGCAGCCGGGGGCTGACAAACACCATATATTTT. The encoded protein is CASSRGLTNTIYF.

The V gene is TRBV3-1 (or the pseudogene TRBV3-2), the J gene TRBJ2-1; TRBD2 aligns across 8 bases. CDR1 is LGHDT, CDR2 YNNKEL, per germline (reference sequence). Germline trimming cut 1 base from V and 1 base from J; bases unmatched to any gene: 6. This CDR3 has 17 amino acids. DNA for the CDR3: TGTGCCAGCAGCCAAGGTAGCGGGGCCCTTTCCTACAATGAGCAGTTCTTC. Translating it yields CASSQGSGALSYNEQFF.

The rearrangement joins TRBV6-6 to TRBJ2-5; 9 nucleotides align to TRBD2. The CDR3 totals 16 residues. The germline gives CDR1 MNHNY, CDR2 SVGAGI (reference sequence). V dropped 2 bases and J dropped 2; count of bases not matched to a gene: 6. The CDR3 DNA reads as TGTGCCAGCAGTTACCCTCAGACTAGCGGTCAAGAGACCCAGTACTTC. Its protein is CASSYPQTSGQETQYF.

The chain recombines TRBV2 with TRBJ1-2, with 10 nucleotides matching TRBD1. Germline V gene sequence: CDR1 SNHLY, CDR2 FYNNEI. V shed 5 bases, J shed 7 bases, and the junction held 7 bases outside the gene matches. The CDR3 contains 14 residues. This CDR3 is CASSLGQGVGGYTF. CDR3 DNA: TGTGCCAGCAGTCTTGGACAGGGGGTTGGTGGCTACACCTTC.

The chain couples TRBV28 to TRBJ2-3; D call uncertain. The CDR3 length is 14 residues. Germline lookup yields CDR1 MDHEN and CDR2 SYDVKM. The V and J ends lost 5 bases and 4 bases respectively, with 13 bases between them. CDR3 DNA: TGTGCCAGCAGTACCAACTCCCGAGCAGATACGCAGTATTTT. Protein: CASSTNSRADTQYF.

This chain links TRBV4-2 with TRBJ2-5; D is unclear. Trimming removed 3 bases from V and 2 bases from J, with 7 bases in between. Germline CDR1 LGHNA, CDR2 YNFKEQ. This CDR3 is built from 13 residues. The CDR3 loop is CASSQTSQETQYF. The CDR3 nucleotides are TGTGCCAGCAGCCAGACAAGTCAAGAGACCCAGTACTTC.

V is TRBV4-2 and J is TRBJ2-7; a possible D gene is TRBD1 (6 bases). The V and J ends lost 11 bases and 7 bases respectively, with 21 bases between them. This CDR3 has 13 residues. Germline V gene lookup returns CDR1 LGHNA and CDR2 YNFKEQ. CDR3 protein: CAPSGERIKEQYF. The CDR3 DNA reads TGTGCCCCCTCAGGGGAGCGCATAAAGGAGCAGTACTTC.

The gene calls are TRBV29-1 and TRBJ2-1, with 7 bases identical to TRBD1. V lost 6 bases, J lost 5 bases, and 4 bases stayed unmatched. In germline, CDR1 is SQVTM, CDR2 ANQGSEA. The CDR3 runs 12 residues. In nucleotides, the CDR3 is TGCAGCGTCGACAGGGTGCACAATGAGCAGTTCTTC. It translates to CSVDRVHNEQFF.

This chain links TRBV4-2 with TRBJ1-2; TRBD1 might be the D (5 bases). Trimming removed 5 bases from V and 8 bases from J, with 27 bases in between. The CDR3 spans 17 residues. CDR1 is LGHNA and CDR2 is YNFKEQ in the germline V gene. The CDR3 sequence is CASSYDGTGSSSKGYTF. CDR3 DNA: TGTGCCAGCAGCTACGACGGTACAGGATCTTCTTCTAAAGGCTACACCTTC.

This clone was picked up one time. The rearrangement uses TRBV7-8 and TRBJ2-3; 13 bases agree with TRBD2. CDR1 and CDR2 from the germline V gene are SGHVS and FQNEAQ. The trim removed 5 bases at V and 8 bases at J, leaving 10 bases unmatched. The CDR3 loop spans 16 amino acids. The CDR3, as DNA: TGTGCCAGCAGCCCGACTAGCGGGGGGTCTTTAGGTACGCAGTATTTT. As protein: CASSPTSGGSLGTQYF.

The genes are TRBV9 and TRBJ1-1, with D hard to call. The CDR3 runs to 14 residues. The germline CDR1 and CDR2 sequences are SGDLS and YYNGEE. V lost 6 bases and J 0 bases, leaving 12 bases between the germline ends. CDR3 DNA: TGTGCCAGCAAGGAGGGCCTCTTGAACACTGAAGCTTTCTTT. Translation: CASKEGLLNTEAFF.

This rearrangement joins TRBV27 to TRBJ2-7; 13 bases match TRBD2. The CDR3 runs to 16 residues. V trimming: 2 bases; J trimming: 2 bases; junction bases outside the gene matches: 3. Germline-derived CDR1 and CDR2 are MNHEY and SMNVEV (reference sequence). The CDR3 DNA reads as TGTGCCAGCAGTTTACGGACTAGCGGGGGCCCCTACGAGCAGTACTTC. Protein sequence: CASSLRTSGGPYEQYF.

The genes are TRBV9 and TRBJ2-2; the D is unclear. The germline gives CDR1 SGDLS, CDR2 YYNGEE. The CDR3 runs 13 residues. Trimming removed 0 bases from V and 7 bases from J, with 7 bases in between. As DNA, the CDR3 is TGTGCCAGCAGCGTAGCGGTTATCGGGGAGCTGTTTTTT. Amino acids: CASSVAVIGELFF.

This clone was counted once. This chain links TRBV6-5 with TRBJ2-7; tentatively, D is TRBD1 (5 bases). The V gene lost 6 bases and the J gene lost 2 bases, with 14 bases spanning the gap. This CDR3 contains 14 residues. Germline assignment: CDR1 MNHEY and CDR2 SVGAGI. The CDR3 sequence: CASRFLTEAYEQYF. In DNA, the CDR3 is TGTGCCAGCAGATTTTTGACAGAAGCCTACGAGCAGTACTTC.

The genes are TRBV27 and TRBJ1-1; D ambiguous. V gave up 8 bases and J gave up 1 base, with 14 bases separating them. The CDR3 consists of 14 residues. Per germline, CDR1 MNHEY and CDR2 SMNVEV (reference sequence). The chain's CDR3 is CASRLANQNTEAFF. The CDR3 DNA sequence: TGTGCCAGCCGCTTAGCGAATCAGAACACTGAAGCTTTCTTT.